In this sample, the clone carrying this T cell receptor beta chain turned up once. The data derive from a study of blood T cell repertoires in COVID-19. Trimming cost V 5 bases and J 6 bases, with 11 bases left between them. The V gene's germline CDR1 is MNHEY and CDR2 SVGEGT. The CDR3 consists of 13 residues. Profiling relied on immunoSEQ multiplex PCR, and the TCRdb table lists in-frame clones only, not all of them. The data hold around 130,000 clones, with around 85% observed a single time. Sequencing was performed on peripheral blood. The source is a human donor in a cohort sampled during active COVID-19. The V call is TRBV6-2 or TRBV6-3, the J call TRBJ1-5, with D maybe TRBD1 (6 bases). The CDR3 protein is CASSTRGFQPQHF. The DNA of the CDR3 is TGTGCCAGCAGTACAAGGGGGTTTCAGCCCCAGCATTTT.